The T cell receptor beta chain under discussion was sequenced for a study of OX40 agonist ivuxolimab in advanced cancers. As for the study in general: Treatment of patients was with ivuxolimab, an agonistic anti-OX40 (CD134) antibody. Partial responses were achieved by three patients, one with hepatocellular carcinoma and two with cutaneous melanoma. People who had prior anti-PD-1, anti-PD-L1 or anti-CTLA-4 therapy could take part, and 40% had some.

Notes on the study in general: It was also the case that some nonresponders had low normalized T-cell clonal expansion.

Profiling relied on immunoSEQ multiplex PCR, and the TCRdb table lists in-frame clones only, not all of them. In the table there are 72,000 or so clones, approximately 90% of which are singletons. To note about this clone: Antigen: not known.

The sample was CD4+ or CD8+ T cells sorted from blood, taken in a trial of the OX40 agonist ivuxolimab. This TCR was recovered from an adult with an advanced solid tumor such as melanoma, head and neck, liver or kidney cancer.

This CDR3 reads CASSLRQGWNEQFF. The CDR3 DNA follows: TGTGCCAGCAGCCTCAGACAGGGTTGGAATGAGCAGTTCTTC. The rearrangement links TRBV28 to TRBJ2-1; 7 bases fit TRBD1. CDR1 and CDR2 (germline): MDHEN, SYDVKM. V gave up 6 bases and J gave up 7 bases; unmatched junction bases: 9. This CDR3 has 14 residues.